This T cell receptor beta chain was found in a study of early T cells in non-severe SARS-CoV-2 infection. Overall study context: From unsorted whole blood, bulk RNA was sequenced, and the chains remained unpaired. Overall study findings and caveats: There was a bias toward anti-spike CD8 responses in VDJdb matching, which missed private and CD4 specificities.

The TCR library protocol was used to attach unique molecular identifiers. These identifiers were attached to individual cDNA molecules. Via MiXCR, TCRdb re-called the 5' RACE reads, giving one row per CDR3 protein. Of some 120,000 distinct CDR3 sequences detected, under 15% appear once; the ten largest clones hold roughly 22%. The CDR3 runs to 16 residues. Per the germline V gene, CDR1 is SGDLS and CDR2 is YYNGEE. The trim removed 4 bases at V and 4 bases at J, leaving 9 bases unmatched. Details on this clonotype: The antigen is unknown.

The receptor comes from an adult who was a healthcare worker with PCR-confirmed SARS-CoV-2 infection or an uninfected control (not recorded which). The chain recombines TRBV9 with TRBJ2-1, with 9 bases that match TRBD2. The specimen was whole blood. The CDR3 region has the DNA TGTGCCAGCAGCAGCACCGCTAGCGGGATATACAATGAGCAGTTCTTC. As protein: CASSSTASGIYNEQFF.